The rows below give T cell receptor beta chains drawn from one sample of a study of T cells in Graves' hyperthyroidism and ophthalmopathy. TCRdb independently ran MiXCR on the multiplex PCR reads; one entry per CDR3 protein. The data contain 530,000 or so distinct CDR3 sequences, about half of them singletons. The material sequenced was peripheral blood or thyroid tissue (not recorded which). The receptors were gathered from a woman aged 18-29 years with Graves' hyperthyroidism. Both conserved end residues are part of each CDR3. Only part of the rows carry a size: once, few, many, or a class if the clone is expanded.

clone size: many
V gene: TRBV12-3/TRBV12-4
CDR3 protein: CASSLASGVKLFF

clone size: NA
V gene: TRBV25-1
CDR3 protein: CASCGGVGTGGYGYTF

clone size: many
V gene: TRBV20-1
CDR3 protein: CSARRDTNNQPQHF

clone size: NA
V gene: TRBV29-1
CDR3 protein: CSVEDGQALDGYTF

clone size: NA
V gene: TRBV5-4
CDR3 protein: CASSWTSGPGDTQYF

clone size: NA
V gene: TRBV29-1
CDR3 protein: CSVARLAGQGISDTF

clone size: NA
V gene: TRBV6-2/TRBV6-3
CDR3 protein: CASGRDRAYNEQFF

clone size: NA
V gene: TRBV12-3/TRBV12-4
CDR3 protein: CASSFDRGMTGELFF

clone size: many
V gene: TRBV20-1
CDR3 protein: CSASATSGNNEQYF

clone size: few
V gene: TRBV29-1
CDR3 protein: CSVETGGQPQHF

clone size: many
V gene: TRBV13
CDR3 protein: CASRRDRGNTEAFF

clone size: many
V gene: TRBV19
CDR3 protein: CASSIGVTDQETQYF